Listed here are 28 T cell receptor beta chains from one sample, sequenced in a study of T cell changes during pregnancy in multiple sclerosis. Sequencing was performed with immunoSEQ multiplex PCR; in TCRdb, only in-frame clones are kept and a portion is missing. The table lists about 58,000 clones, less than 95% of them singletons, with about 0.5% in the top ten. The specimen comprised CD4+ T cells from peripheral blood mononuclear cells, sampled after pregnancy. All receptors come from a female donor in good health, enrolled as a control in a pregnancy study.

V and J are TRBV2 and TRBJ2-1, with D maybe TRBD1 (6 bases). The germline V and J ends were trimmed by 5 bases and 9 bases, with 17 bases remaining between them. Germline V gene lookup returns CDR1 SNHLY and CDR2 FYNNEI. This CDR3 has 14 amino acids. DNA for the CDR3: TGTGCCAGCAGTATGACAGGAATCCTCTTTGAGCAGTTCTTC. Amino acid sequence: CASSMTGILFEQFF.

The rearrangement uses TRBV10-3 and TRBJ1-1; a weak D match, TRBD1 (5 bases). V was cut by 7 bases and J by 3 bases, with 12 bases left in between. This CDR3 comprises 13 residues. Germline V gene lookup returns CDR1 ENHRY and CDR2 SYGVKD. The CDR3 sequence: CAIKSRADTEAFF. CDR3 nucleotides: TGTGCCATCAAAAGCAGGGCGGACACTGAAGCTTTCTTT.

This chain uses TRBV7-3 with TRBJ2-3; TRBD2 agrees at 7 bases. The V gene's germline CDR1 is SGHTA and CDR2 FQGTGA. V lost 6 bases to trimming and J lost 0 bases; unmatched junction nucleotides: 3. This CDR3 contains 14 residues. The CDR3 DNA reads TGTGCCAGCAGGAGCGGGATGAGCACAGATACGCAGTATTTT. Protein sequence: CASRSGMSTDTQYF.

This chain joins TRBV18 and TRBJ2-5; TRBD2 aligns across 9 bases. With V trimmed by 3 bases and J by 5 bases, 10 bases remained unmatched. The CDR3 length is 16 residues. CDR1 is KGHSH and CDR2 is LQKENI in the germline V gene. The CDR3 nucleotides read TGTGCCAGCTCACCGGGACTAGCTAGCTTGGGGGAGACCCAGTACTTC. This codes for CASSPGLASLGETQYF.

The chain employs TRBV7-2 and TRBJ2-2, with 8 bases identical to TRBD2. Germline V gene sequence: CDR1 SGHTA, CDR2 FQGNSA. After removal of 1 base from V and 5 bases from J, the junction contained 6 bases not matched to a gene. The CDR3 extends over 16 amino acids. CDR3 DNA sequence: TGTGCCAGCAGCTTAGACGGGGGGGCGGCGACCGGGGAGCTGTTTTTT. Translated, it gives CASSLDGGAATGELFF.

This rearrangement joins TRBV9 to TRBJ2-3, with 13 positions matching TRBD2. V lost 0 bases to trimming and J lost 4 bases; unmatched junction nucleotides: 11. This CDR3 has 19 amino acids. CDR1 is SGDLS and CDR2 is YYNGEE in the germline V gene. The CDR3 loop is CASSVAPQTSGGAADTQYF. The CDR3 DNA follows: TGTGCCAGCAGCGTAGCCCCCCAAACTAGCGGGGGGGCTGCAGATACGCAGTATTTT.

The chain employs TRBV29-1 and TRBJ1-4, with TRBD1 matching 10 bases. V was clipped by 6 bases and J by 7 bases; unmatched bases: 5. The germline V gene has CDR1 SQVTM and CDR2 ANQGSEA. The CDR3 totals 13 residues. The DNA for the CDR3 is TGCAGCGTATGGGACAGGGGAAGTGAAAAACTGTTTTTT. Translated: CSVWDRGSEKLFF. The complete variable domain, with remaining parts taken from reference TRBV29-1 and TRBJ1-4, reads SAVISQKPSRDICQRGTSLTIQCQVDSQVTMMFWYRQQPGQSLTLIATANQGSEATYESGFVIDKFPISRPNLTFSTLTVSNMSPEDSSIYLCSVWDRGSEKLFFGSGTQLSVL.

The chain joins TRBV11-3 to TRBJ2-1, with D perhaps TRBD1 (5 bases). Germline CDR1 and CDR2: SGHNT and YENEEA. CDR3 size: 14 residues. Trimming removed 5 bases from V and 0 bases from J, with 8 bases in between. The CDR3 here is CASSGTGSYNEQFF. CDR3 DNA sequence: TGTGCCAGCAGCGGAACAGGCTCCTACAATGAGCAGTTCTTC.

The chain recombines TRBV9 with TRBJ2-7, with 7 bases that match TRBD2. V trimming: 3 bases; J trimming: 3 bases; junction bases outside the gene matches: 15. The CDR3 covers 17 residues. Germline CDR1 is SGDLS and CDR2 is YYNGEE. CDR3 coding DNA: TGTGCCAGCAGCGCAGAGCGGGGCACCGCTGGAGACTACGAGCAGTACTTC. Translating it yields CASSAERGTAGDYEQYF.

The chain uses TRBV19 and TRBJ2-7, with 16 bases matching TRBD2. The junction had 7 bases not matched to a gene; V was cut back by 6 bases and J by 2 bases. Germline assignment: CDR1 LNHDA and CDR2 SQIVND (reference sequence). This CDR3 has 17 residues. CDR3 bases: TGTGCCAGTAGCATACCGGGACTAGCGGGGGGGCCCTACGAGCAGTACTTC. Translated: CASSIPGLAGGPYEQYF. The full variable domain, with the rest looked up from reference TRBV19 and TRBJ2-7, is DGGITQSPKYLFRKEGQNVTLSCEQNLNHDAMYWYRQDPGQGLRLIYYSQIVNDFQKGDIAEGYSVSREKKESFPLTVTSAQKNPTAFYLCASSIPGLAGGPYEQYFGPGTRLTVT.

The chain uses TRBV27 and TRBJ2-7; TRBD1 aligns across 7 bases. The CDR3 totals 16 residues. Germline assignment: CDR1 MNHEY and CDR2 SMNVEV (reference sequence). J gave up 0 bases and V 4 bases, and 9 bases lay outside the gene matches. This CDR3 is CASSSFEQGPSYEQYF. CDR3 bases: TGTGCCAGCAGTTCCTTCGAACAGGGGCCCTCCTACGAGCAGTACTTC.

The chain carries TRBV19 and TRBJ1-4; 7 nucleotides agree with TRBD1. The CDR3 extends over 15 amino acids. After removal of 6 bases from V and 4 bases from J, the junction contained 8 bases not matched to a gene. CDR1 is LNHDA and CDR2 is SQIVND in the germline V gene (reference sequence). This CDR3 is CASRKNRGVNEKLFF. The DNA for the CDR3 is TGTGCCAGTAGAAAAAACAGGGGAGTTAATGAAAAACTGTTTTTT.

The chain has TRBV5-8 and TRBJ2-5; 7 bases are a match to TRBD2. With V trimmed by 4 bases and J by 5 bases, 5 bases remained unmatched. Per the germline V gene, CDR1 is SGHTS and CDR2 is YDEGEE. This CDR3 is 13 amino acids long. The CDR3 here is CASSLRGGETQYF. CDR3 DNA sequence: TGTGCCAGCAGCCTGAGGGGAGGGGAGACCCAGTACTTC.

The chain carries TRBV6-5 and TRBJ1-1, with D unclear. Germline values: CDR1 MNHEY, CDR2 SVGAGI. Trimming shortened V by 6 bases and J by 0 bases, and 14 bases separated the two germline ends. The CDR3 contains 15 residues. The CDR3 DNA reads as TGTGCCAGCAGCCCTCCTGGCACAGTGAACACTGAAGCTTTCTTT. Its translation is CASSPPGTVNTEAFF.

A single count supports this clone. The chain employs TRBV30 and TRBJ1-3, with TRBD1 matching over 7 bases. J was trimmed by 8 bases and V by 3 bases; bases with no gene match: 16. The CDR3 is made up of 16 amino acids. Germline CDR1 reads GTSNPN; CDR2 reads SVGIG (reference sequence). CDR3 amino acids: CAWRRGGREKGDTIYF. The CDR3 DNA sequence: TGTGCCTGGAGACGAGGGGGCAGGGAGAAGGGAGACACCATATATTTT.

This clone was seen just once. The chain carries TRBV19 and TRBJ2-5; possible D gene TRBD1, 6 bases. Germline CDR1 is LNHDA and CDR2 is SQIVND (reference sequence). Between the trimmed V and J ends, which lost 0 bases and 5 bases, there was a span of 13 bases. The CDR3 extends over 15 amino acids. The CDR3 loop reads CASSIEGRGFETQYF. Written as DNA, the CDR3 is TGTGCCAGTAGTATAGAGGGCAGGGGATTTGAGACCCAGTACTTC.

The gene calls are TRBV7-2 and TRBJ1-1, with D unresolved. V lost 5 bases to trimming and J lost 7 bases, with 17 bases between them. In germline, CDR1 is SGHTA, CDR2 FQGNSA. The CDR3 contains 14 residues. The CDR3 DNA sequence: TGTGCCAGCAGCGCACGGGCGGGCCGAGGTGAAGCTTTCTTT. This encodes CASSARAGRGEAFF.

The chain joins TRBV15 to TRBJ1-2; D remains unclear. CDR1 LNHNV and CDR2 YYDKDF come from the germline V gene (reference sequence). The V and J ends lost 0 bases and 3 bases respectively, with 5 bases between them. The CDR3 is made up of 13 amino acids. CDR3 residues: CATSREAYYGYTF. DNA of the CDR3: TGTGCCACCAGCAGAGAGGCCTACTATGGCTACACCTTC.

This clone is a singleton in its sample. The chain recombines TRBV19 with TRBJ1-2, with TRBD1 matching 8 bases. V was pared by 5 bases and J by 2 bases, with 4 bases of the junction left unmatched. This CDR3 spans 14 amino acids. Per the germline V gene, CDR1 is LNHDA and CDR2 is SQIVND (reference sequence). In nucleotides, the CDR3 is TGTGCCAGTAGTGGACAGGGTGGGAACTATGGCTACACCTTC. Its translation: CASSGQGGNYGYTF.

The rearrangement joins TRBV5-6 to TRBJ1-1, with D possibly being TRBD1 (5 bases). Germline CDR1 is SGHDT and CDR2 is YYEEEE. The length of the CDR3 is 13 residues. V lost 4 bases and J 7 bases, leaving 14 bases between the germline ends. CDR3 DNA sequence: TGTGCCAGCAGCCGGGGGAGTGCCTTTGAAGCTTTCTTT. Translation: CASSRGSAFEAFF.

The V gene is TRBV4-1, the J gene TRBJ2-1, with a possible D match to TRBD2 (5 bases). The CDR3 spans 15 residues. Deletions cut 6 bases from V and 0 bases from J, with 12 bases between. The V gene's germline CDR1 is MGHRA and CDR2 YSYEKL. CDR3: CASSGPTSSYNEQFF. The DNA for the CDR3 is TGCGCCAGCAGTGGGCCTACTAGCTCCTACAATGAGCAGTTCTTC.

The V gene is TRBV5-1, the J gene TRBJ2-2, with 7 bases lining up with TRBD1. Germline CDR1 and CDR2: SGHRS and YFSETQ. The CDR3 consists of 15 residues. With V trimmed by 3 bases and J by 0 bases, 2 bases remained unmatched. CDR3 sequence reads: CASSSGQANTGELFF. The CDR3 nucleotides are TGCGCCAGCAGCTCCGGACAGGCGAACACCGGGGAGCTGTTTTTT.

The chain employs TRBV5-1 and TRBJ1-2; perhaps TRBD1 as D (6 bases). V lost 0 bases, J lost 6 bases, and 12 bases lay in between. This CDR3 region has 14 residues. Germline V gene lookup returns CDR1 SGHRS and CDR2 YFSETQ. The CDR3 protein is CASSLDQGNDGYTF. The CDR3 DNA sequence: TGCGCCAGCAGCTTGGACCAGGGGAACGATGGCTACACCTTC.

Here the CDR3 DNA reads TGTGCCAGCAGCTTTGGGCTAGCGGGGAACACGCTGACAGATACGCAGTATTTT. Translated: CASSFGLAGNTLTDTQYF. This chain links TRBV5-4 with TRBJ2-3, with TRBD2 matching 9 bases. The germline CDR1 and CDR2 sequences are SGHNT and YYREEE (reference sequence). The ends lost 2 bases at V and 3 bases at J; junction bases unmatched: 13. The CDR3 is 18 residues long.

The chain couples TRBV4-3 to TRBJ2-6, with 7 nucleotides matching TRBD1. The V segment lost 1 base and the J segment 4 bases; nucleotides outside the gene matches: 7. The CDR3 is 17 residues long. The germline V gene has CDR1 LGHNA and CDR2 YSLEER. In DNA form, the CDR3 reads TGCGCCAGCAGCCAAGTCGCAACAGGGGTAGGGGCCAACGTCCTGACTTTC. This encodes CASSQVATGVGANVLTF.

The V call is TRBV7-3, the J call TRBJ2-1; the match to TRBD1 covers 11 bases. The germline V gene encodes CDR1 SGHTA and CDR2 FQGTGA. This CDR3 comprises 16 residues. V lost 5 bases and J lost 5; bases outside the gene matches: 8. The CDR3 region is CASSRGWDRGDNEQFF. CDR3 DNA: TGTGCCAGCAGCCGGGGGTGGGACAGGGGGGACAATGAGCAGTTCTTC.

V usage is TRBV29-1 and J usage is TRBJ1-2; D is unclear. The V and J ends lost 3 bases and 7 bases respectively, with 15 bases between them. This CDR3 comprises 13 residues. The germline V gene encodes CDR1 SQVTM and CDR2 ANQGSEA. The CDR3 sequence is CSVEQVVGVGYTF. The CDR3 coding sequence is TGCAGCGTTGAGCAGGTGGTCGGGGTTGGCTACACCTTC.

This clone has a single count. V gene TRBV5-6 combines with J gene TRBJ2-5; D perhaps matches TRBD1 (5 bases). The germline V and J ends were trimmed by 6 bases and 2 bases, with 11 bases remaining between them. Looked up from germline, CDR1 is SGHDT and CDR2 is YYEEEE. CDR3 size: 13 residues. The CDR3 sequence is CASKLTVQETQYF. DNA for the CDR3: TGTGCCAGCAAGCTGACAGTACAAGAGACCCAGTACTTC.